These 32 T cell receptor beta chains came from one sample sequenced in a study of CD8+CD57+ T cells in acquired aplastic anemia. Template material for TCR beta VDJ and CDR3 profiling consisted of genomic DNA. TCRdb re-derived calls from the reads in MiXCR, one entry per CDR3 protein. The sample contains some 170,000 distinct CDR3 sequences, less than 65% of which appear only once. Selection for sequencing was limited to patients who had shown CD8+CD57+ cell expansion by flow cytometry. Sequenced sample: sorted CD4+, CD8+, or CD8+CD57+ T cells (not recorded which) from PBMCs. The source of these receptors is a human donor with aplastic anemia.

This sequence joins TRBV15 and TRBJ1-2, with 10 positions matching TRBD1. This CDR3 spans 19 amino acids. Germline lookup yields CDR1 LNHNV and CDR2 YYDKDF (reference sequence). V was pared by 0 bases and J by 6 bases, with 16 bases of the junction left unmatched. This chain's CDR3 is CATSRDGGTRGQGVDGYTF. DNA for the CDR3: TGTGCCACCAGCAGAGATGGAGGTACCCGAGGACAGGGGGTCGATGGCTACACCTTC. Filled out from reference TRBV15 and TRBJ1-2, the complete variable domain reads DAMVIQNPRYQVTQFGKPVTLSCSQTLNHNVMYWYQQKSSQAPKLLFHYYDKDFNNEADTPDNFQSRRPNTSFCFLDIRSPGLGDTAMYLCATSRDGGTRGQGVDGYTFGSGTRLTVV.

V and J are TRBV24-1 and TRBJ2-1, with TRBD1 matching over 9 bases. Per the germline V gene, CDR1 is KGHDR and CDR2 is SFDVKD. The CDR3 covers 16 residues. Germline trimming cut 5 bases from V and 1 base from J; bases unmatched to any gene: 5. This CDR3 is CATSGPGQGSYNEQFF. The CDR3 bases are TGTGCCACCAGTGGTCCGGGACAGGGTTCCTACAATGAGCAGTTCTTC.

V gene TRBV7-8 combines with J gene TRBJ2-7, with 10 positions matching TRBD1. V shed 2 bases, J shed 5 bases, and the junction held 9 bases outside the gene matches. CDR3 length: 16 residues. The germline gives CDR1 SGHVS, CDR2 FQNEAQ. In DNA form, the CDR3 reads TGTGCCAGCAGCTTAATCGGCGGGACAGGGGTTGACGAGCAGTACTTC. It specifies CASSLIGGTGVDEQYF.

The rearrangement links TRBV12-3 or TRBV12-4 to TRBJ1-2, with unresolved D. This CDR3 has 11 residues. V gave up 6 bases and J gave up 8 bases, with 10 bases separating them. Here the CDR3 reads CASRESGGYTF. DNA for the CDR3: TGTGCCAGCAGGGAAAGTGGGGGCTACACCTTC.

The chain uses TRBV7-6 and TRBJ2-3; TRBD2 agrees at 7 bases. The CDR3 extends over 14 amino acids. Germline assignment: CDR1 SGHVS and CDR2 FNYEAQ. Trimming took 6 bases from V and 4 from J; bases not matched to a gene: 7. The chain's CDR3 is CASRSTGGPDTQYF. Here the CDR3 DNA reads TGTGCCAGCAGGTCCACGGGGGGTCCAGATACGCAGTATTTT.

The J gene is TRBJ2-7, the V gene TRBV30; D is undetermined. This CDR3 is 11 amino acids long. Germline CDR1 GTSNPN, CDR2 SVGIG (reference sequence). Trimming stripped 2 bases from V and 3 bases from J, with 5 bases between. In DNA form, the CDR3 reads TGTGCCTGGAGTATGGGCTACGAGCAGTACTTC. It codes for CAWSMGYEQYF.

V gene TRBV29-1 combines with J gene TRBJ2-7; D remains ambiguous. Germline V gene sequence: CDR1 SQVTM, CDR2 ANQGSEA. This CDR3 comprises 13 residues. The V gene lost 4 bases and the J gene lost 0 bases, with 10 bases spanning the gap. The CDR3 DNA reads as TGCAGCGTTGCCCCATACAGCTCCTACGAGCAGTACTTC. Translated, it gives CSVAPYSSYEQYF.

The rearrangement links TRBV9 to TRBJ2-1, with D perhaps matching TRBD1 or TRBD2 (5 bases each). This CDR3 has 14 amino acids. Germline V gene lookup returns CDR1 SGDLS and CDR2 YYNGEE. V lost 3 bases, J lost 4 bases, and 11 bases lay in between. The CDR3 protein is CASSDRDGYNEQFF. Written as DNA, the CDR3 is TGTGCCAGCAGCGACCGGGACGGTTACAATGAGCAGTTCTTC. Using reference TRBV9 and TRBJ2-1 for the parts outside the CDR3, the full variable domain is DSGVTQTPKHLITATGQRVTLRCSPRSGDLSVYWYQQSLDQGLQFLIQYYNGEERAKGNILERFSAQQFPDLHSELNLSSLELGDSALYFCASSDRDGYNEQFFGPGTRLTVL.

This clonotype has at least ten counts. The chain is built from TRBV5-1 and TRBJ1-2; no definite D call. This CDR3 has 14 amino acids. Trimming stripped 0 bases from V and 2 bases from J, with 8 bases between. CDR1 SGHRS and CDR2 YFSETQ come from the germline V gene. Here the CDR3 reads CASSLETGNYGYTF. The CDR3 DNA follows: TGCGCCAGCAGCTTGGAAACGGGAAACTATGGCTACACCTTC. The complete variable domain, with remaining parts taken from reference TRBV5-1 and TRBJ1-2, reads KAGVTQTPRYLIKTRGQQVTLSCSPISGHRSVSWYQQTPGQGLQFLFEYFSETQRNKGNFPGRFSGRQFSNSRSEMNVSTLELGDSALYLCASSLETGNYGYTFGSGTRLTVV.

The V gene is TRBV27, the J gene TRBJ1-1; possible D gene TRBD1, 5 bases. The V and J ends lost 5 bases and 0 bases respectively, with 7 bases between them. CDR1 and CDR2 from the germline V gene are MNHEY and SMNVEV (reference sequence). This CDR3 spans 13 amino acids. The CDR3 loop is CASSTGLNTEAFF. DNA for the CDR3: TGTGCCAGCAGTACAGGCCTGAACACTGAAGCTTTCTTT.

This chain connects TRBV20-1 to TRBJ2-2; TRBD1 aligns across 9 bases. From germline, CDR1 is DFQATT and CDR2 SNEGSKA (reference sequence). With V trimmed by 6 bases and J by 4 bases, 9 bases remained unmatched. CDR3 length: 15 amino acids. For the CDR3, the DNA is TGCAGTGCGACGGGACAGGGATGGGGCACCGGGGAGCTGTTTTTT. Amino acid sequence: CSATGQGWGTGELFF.

This chain links TRBV7-2 with TRBJ1-3; the D gene is possibly TRBD1 (5 bases). CDR3 length: 14 residues. Germline CDR1 and CDR2: SGHTA and FQGNSA. With 5 bases removed from V and 0 bases from J, the gap between germline ends came to 8 bases. CDR3 DNA: TGTGCCAGCAGCCGGACAACCTCTGGAAACACCATATATTTT. This translates into CASSRTTSGNTIYF.

The J gene is TRBJ2-1, the V gene TRBV7-8, with TRBD2 matching 9 bases. CDR1 is SGHVS, CDR2 FQNEAQ, per germline. The CDR3 is 16 residues long. V lost 5 bases and J lost 6; bases outside the gene matches: 11. DNA for the CDR3: TGTGCCAGCAGCCCGAAGCGGGGGGCCGGGGTCAATGAGCAGTTCTTC. Amino acid sequence: CASSPKRGAGVNEQFF.

This clonotype was seen at least ten times. The chain recombines TRBV7-3 with TRBJ2-1; 14 bases agree with TRBD2. Germline V gene sequence: CDR1 SGHTA, CDR2 FQGTGA. V lost 5 bases and J lost 7; bases outside the gene matches: 10. The CDR3 covers 17 residues. CDR3 sequence reads: CASSLRLAGGPGNEQFF. In DNA form, the CDR3 reads TGTGCCAGCAGCCTACGACTAGCGGGGGGGCCGGGGAATGAGCAGTTCTTC.

This clonotype was counted ten times or more. V gene TRBV29-1 combines with J gene TRBJ2-7, with 8 bases lining up with TRBD1. V was pared by 4 bases and J by 0 bases, with 2 bases of the junction left unmatched. The CDR3 extends over 13 amino acids. Per the germline V gene, CDR1 is SQVTM and CDR2 is ANQGSEA. Written as DNA, the CDR3 is TGCAGCGTTGCAGGGGGCCCCTCCTACGAGCAGTACTTC. It codes for CSVAGGPSYEQYF.

As to this clonotype: The junction and the germline gene differ at one end; a read error may be behind it. The CDR3 is CASSLIPQETQYF. The CDR3 DNA sequence: TGTGCCAGCAGCTTGATACCCCAAGAGACCCAGTACTTC. The V gene is TRBV5-1, the J gene TRBJ2-5, with D unclear. The CDR3 loop spans 13 amino acids. Germline V gives CDR1 SGHRS, CDR2 YFSETQ.

The genes are TRBV7-9 and TRBJ2-5, with 7 bases matching TRBD2. V gave up 3 bases and J gave up 1 base; unmatched junction bases: 5. The length of the CDR3 is 15 residues. Germline loops: CDR1 SEHNR, CDR2 FQNEAQ (reference sequence). CDR3 DNA sequence: TGTGCCAGCAGCTTGGGGCGGGGGAGCCAAGAGACCCAGTACTTC. Amino acids: CASSLGRGSQETQYF.

The gene calls are TRBV4-1 and TRBJ2-7; TRBD1 or TRBD2 may be the D gene (5 bases each). The ends were cut back, 0 bases at V and 3 bases at J, with 12 bases in the middle. The CDR3 runs 15 residues. Germline lookup yields CDR1 MGHRA and CDR2 YSYEKL. CDR3 DNA: TGCGCCAGCAGCCAAGACGTTAGTGGGGGCTACGAGCAGTACTTC. Its protein product is CASSQDVSGGYEQYF.

The table lists this clonotype with a few counts. This chain joins TRBV7-2 and TRBJ2-7; D is possibly TRBD2 (6 bases). Trimming left V 5 bases short and J 0 bases short, with 8 bases between. The CDR3 has 13 residues. Looked up from germline, CDR1 is SGHTA and CDR2 is FQGNSA. CDR3 bases: TGTGCCAGCAGCCCGACTAGCTCCTACGAGCAGTACTTC. It codes for CASSPTSSYEQYF.

The V gene is TRBV7-6, the J gene TRBJ2-3, with 13 bases aligning to TRBD2. CDR1 is SGHVS and CDR2 is FNYEAQ in the germline V gene. The CDR3 length is 16 residues. The V and J ends lost 0 bases and 4 bases, in that order; junction bases with no gene match: 1. CDR3 nucleotides: TGTGCCAGCAGCTTAGCAGGACTAGCGGGAGCAGATACGCAGTATTTT. This gives the protein CASSLAGLAGADTQYF.

V is TRBV15 and J is TRBJ2-1; TRBD2 aligns across 8 bases. CDR1 and CDR2 from the germline V gene are LNHNV and YYDKDF (reference sequence). Unmatched junction bases numbered 11, after V lost 3 bases and J lost 10 bases. The CDR3 sequence is 15 residues long. CDR3 sequence (DNA): TGTGCCACCAGCAGTTTTATGACTAGCGCCTACGAGCAGTTCTTC. It encodes CATSSFMTSAYEQFF. Full variable domain (missing parts from reference TRBV15 and TRBJ2-1): DAMVIQNPRYQVTQFGKPVTLSCSQTLNHNVMYWYQQKSSQAPKLLFHYYDKDFNNEADTPDNFQSRRPNTSFCFLDIRSPGLGDTAMYLCATSSFMTSAYEQFFGPGTRLTVL.

The rearrangement links TRBV10-3 to TRBJ1-2; D is unresolved. CDR1 ENHRY and CDR2 SYGVKD come from the germline V gene. This CDR3 contains 16 residues. Trimming pared 6 bases from V and 4 bases from J, leaving 21 bases between. The CDR3 reads CAISNPHQEGSYGYTF. The DNA for the CDR3 is TGTGCCATCAGCAACCCTCACCAGGAGGGCAGCTATGGCTACACCTTC.

V usage is TRBV4-2 and J usage is TRBJ2-1; 10 bases agree with TRBD1. Germline V gene sequence: CDR1 LGHNA, CDR2 YNFKEQ. This CDR3 is built from 15 residues. Germline trimming cut 5 bases from V and 4 bases from J; bases unmatched to any gene: 5. CDR3: CASSITGQGYNEQFF. CDR3 coding DNA: TGTGCCAGCAGCATAACGGGACAGGGGTACAATGAGCAGTTCTTC.

This clonotype has only a few counts. This rearrangement joins TRBV29-1 to TRBJ2-5; D possibly matches TRBD1 or TRBD2 (5 bases each). CDR3 length: 13 amino acids. In germline, CDR1 is SQVTM, CDR2 ANQGSEA. V was cut by 6 bases and J by 4 bases, with 15 bases left in between. DNA for the CDR3: TGCAGCGTGGGGGATACTCGGGGAGAGACCCAGTACTTC. Protein product: CSVGDTRGETQYF.

In regard to this clonotype: The missing conserved phenylalanine or tryptophan at the end of this CDR3 makes a read error likely. The chain couples TRBV19 to TRBJ2-7; TRBD1 might be the D (6 bases). The germline V and J ends were trimmed by 10 bases and 7 bases, with 17 bases remaining between them. The CDR3 covers 12 residues. Germline values: CDR1 LNHDA, CDR2 SQIVND (reference sequence). CDR3 in amino acids: CATSDSYWEQYI. The DNA for the CDR3 is TGTGCCACCTCGGACAGCTACTGGGAGCAGTACATC.

The table lists this clonotype with a count of one. This chain connects TRBV7-8 to TRBJ1-1; D is ambiguous. The V gene's germline CDR1 is SGHVS and CDR2 FQNEAQ. The CDR3 loop spans 14 amino acids. The V end was cut by 3 bases, the J end by 0 bases, with 8 bases between. The CDR3 loop is CASSLRAVNTEAFF. CDR3 nucleotides: TGTGCCAGCAGCTTGCGGGCGGTGAACACTGAAGCTTTCTTT.

The V gene is TRBV10-2, the J gene TRBJ1-6, with unresolved D. Trimming shortened V by 3 bases and J by 10 bases, and 13 bases separated the two germline ends. The CDR3 consists of 14 residues. The germline V gene encodes CDR1 WSHSY and CDR2 SAAADI. In nucleotides, the CDR3 is TGCGCCAGCAGTGACACCCGAATCGGGTCACCCCTCCACTTT. Translating gives CASSDTRIGSPLHF.

V usage is TRBV7-9 and J usage is TRBJ1-4; 7 bases line up with TRBD1. The CDR3 covers 15 residues. CDR1 and CDR2 from the germline V gene are SEHNR and FQNEAQ (reference sequence). The trim removed 1 base at V and 6 bases at J, leaving 5 bases unmatched. CDR3 bases: TGTGCCAGCAGCTTAGGAGCAGGGGGTTATGAAAAACTGTTTTTT. Translation: CASSLGAGGYEKLFF. Variable domain in full (rest from reference TRBV7-9 and TRBJ1-4): DTGVSQNPRHKITKRGQNVTFRCDPISEHNRLYWYRQTLGQGPEFLTYFQNEAQLEKSRLLSDRFSAERPKGSFSTLEIQRTEQGDSAMYLCASSLGAGGYEKLFFGSGTQLSVL.

The gene calls are TRBV20-1 and TRBJ2-2; 13 bases align to TRBD2. Losses at the gene ends were 3 bases for V and 0 bases for J; bases not matched to a gene: 7. The CDR3 consists of 18 residues. In germline, CDR1 is DFQATT, CDR2 SNEGSKA (reference sequence). The CDR3 protein is CSASGILAGGPNTGELFF. DNA of the CDR3: TGCAGTGCTAGTGGGATACTAGCGGGAGGGCCGAACACCGGGGAGCTGTTTTTT.

With respect to this clonotype: Since the CDR3 does not end with the conserved phenylalanine or tryptophan, this likely comes from a read error. The chain is built from TRBV10-3 and TRBJ2-1; 9 bases map to TRBD1. In germline, CDR1 is ENHRY, CDR2 SYGVKD. After removal of 6 bases from V and 5 bases from J, the junction contained 5 bases not matched to a gene. The CDR3 extends over 14 amino acids. In DNA, the CDR3 is TGTGCCATCAGGGAGGACAGGGGACACAATGAGCAGTTCCTC. Translated, it gives CAIREDRGHNEQFL.

This clonotype was found a few times. The chain couples TRBV11-2 to TRBJ2-7, with D perhaps matching TRBD1 (6 bases). CDR3 length: 15 amino acids. Germline assignment: CDR1 SGHAT and CDR2 FQNNGV. V lost 1 base, J lost 1 base, and 11 bases lay in between. CDR3 sequence: CASSLAYTGSYEQYF. CDR3 sequence (DNA): TGTGCCAGCAGCTTAGCCTACACAGGGTCCTACGAGCAGTACTTC. Full variable domain (remainder filled in from reference TRBV11-2 and TRBJ2-7): EAGVAQSPRYKIIEKRQSVAFWCNPISGHATLYWYQQILGQGPKLLIQFQNNGVVDDSQLPKDRFSAERLKGVDSTLKIQPAKLEDSAVYLCASSLAYTGSYEQYFGPGTRLTVT.

The CDR3 sequence: CASRQGQGYEQYF. DNA for the CDR3: TGTGCCAGCAGACAGGGACAGGGCTACGAGCAGTACTTC. The chain employs TRBV2 and TRBJ2-7, with TRBD1 identical over 9 bases. This CDR3 region has 13 residues. Germline CDR1 is SNHLY and CDR2 is FYNNEI. The V and J ends lost 6 bases and 3 bases, in that order; junction bases with no gene match: 3.